Below are 14 T cell receptor beta chains sequenced from a single sample in a study of blood T cell repertoires in COVID-19. Using immunoSEQ multiplex PCR, the repertoire was profiled, and TCRdb retains in-frame clones only, with some absent. The sample consists of around 450,000 clones, around 91% of them appearing once. Sequenced material: PBMCs or T cells enriched from blood (not recorded which). These receptors all come from a man aged 18 to 30 who had recovered from COVID-19.

The genes are TRBV4-1 and TRBJ2-2; 11 nucleotides align to TRBD1. Germline V CDR1 and CDR2: MGHRA, YSYEKL. The trim removed 0 bases at V and 6 bases at J, leaving 12 bases unmatched. This CDR3 contains 19 residues. CDR3 nucleotide sequence: TGCGCCAGCAGCCAAGAGGGCGGGACAGGGGGGTTTGTGTCCGGGGAGCTGTTTTTT. Protein product: CASSQEGGTGGFVSGELFF.

The chain employs TRBV27 and TRBJ2-7; a weak D match, TRBD2 (5 bases). The CDR3 spans 14 residues. Germline values: CDR1 MNHEY, CDR2 SMNVEV (reference sequence). V was pared by 6 bases and J by 0 bases, with 12 bases between. This CDR3 reads CASSKDGLSYEQYF. The CDR3 nucleotides are TGTGCCAGCAGCAAAGACGGACTCTCCTACGAGCAGTACTTC.

CDR3 nucleotide sequence: TGTGCCAGCAGCCTTTTTTCTGGGGGCGCGGCTGGAAACACCATATATTTT. Translating gives CASSLFSGGAAGNTIYF. The rearrangement links TRBV3-1 (or the pseudogene TRBV3-2) to TRBJ1-3; the D gene is possibly TRBD1 (6 bases). Germline V gene lookup returns CDR1 LGHDT and CDR2 YNNKEL (reference sequence). V gave up 4 bases and J gave up 2 bases, with 18 bases separating them. There are 17 residues in the CDR3.

The chain has TRBV5-1 and TRBJ2-6, with 13 bases identical to TRBD2. The germline CDR1 and CDR2 sequences are SGHRS and YFSETQ. The CDR3 spans 18 residues. The J segment lost 1 base and the V segment lost 4 bases, leaving 5 bases of the junction unmatched. The CDR3: CASSGRLAGGSGANVLTF. CDR3 DNA sequence: TGCGCCAGCAGCGGAAGACTAGCGGGAGGATCTGGGGCCAACGTCCTGACTTTC. The complete variable domain, with remaining parts taken from reference TRBV5-1 and TRBJ2-6, reads KAGVTQTPRYLIKTRGQQVTLSCSPISGHRSVSWYQQTPGQGLQFLFEYFSETQRNKGNFPGRFSGRQFSNSRSEMNVSTLELGDSALYLCASSGRLAGGSGANVLTFGAGSRLTVL.

The rearrangement uses TRBV5-1 and TRBJ1-2, with TRBD1 identical over 7 bases. This CDR3 comprises 12 residues. Looked up from germline, CDR1 is SGHRS and CDR2 is YFSETQ. V lost 4 bases, J lost 3 bases, and 0 bases stayed unmatched. This CDR3 is CASSGQDYGYTF. The DNA for the CDR3 is TGCGCCAGCAGCGGACAGGACTATGGCTACACCTTC.

Here the CDR3 DNA reads TGTGCCAGCAGTAAGGTCCCTAGCGATCCCTACAATGAGCAGTTCTTC. The encoded protein is CASSKVPSDPYNEQFF. The chain is built from TRBV6-4 and TRBJ2-1, with TRBD2 as a possible D gene (6 bases). The CDR3 spans 16 residues. V shed 5 bases and J shed 2 bases, with 16 bases lying between them. CDR1 MRHNA and CDR2 SNTAGT come from the germline V gene.

V gene TRBV5-8 combines with J gene TRBJ2-4, with D uncertain. The V and J ends lost 0 bases and 3 bases respectively, with 7 bases between them. The CDR3 sequence is 14 residues long. Germline CDR1 SGHTS, CDR2 YDEGEE. This CDR3 reads CASSLDPGKNIQYF. The CDR3 nucleotides read TGTGCCAGCAGCTTGGATCCGGGCAAAAACATTCAGTACTTC.

V is TRBV24-1 and J is TRBJ2-2, with 7 nucleotides matching TRBD2. The junction had 2 bases not matched to a gene; V was cut back by 2 bases and J by 0 bases. The CDR3 sequence is 16 residues long. CDR1 KGHDR and CDR2 SFDVKD come from the germline V gene. The CDR3 nucleotides are TGTGCCACCAGTGATTGGGGGGGGGCGAACACCGGGGAGCTGTTTTTT. Protein product: CATSDWGGANTGELFF.

The chain couples TRBV6-5 to TRBJ2-2; 8 nucleotides line up with TRBD2. The CDR3 runs to 14 residues. Germline-derived CDR1 and CDR2 are MNHEY and SVGAGI. J was trimmed by 4 bases and V by 7 bases; bases with no gene match: 5. CDR3 sequence reads: CASIGLAGTGELFF. Written as DNA, the CDR3 is TGTGCCAGCATCGGACTAGCTGGCACCGGGGAGCTGTTTTTT.

The chain joins TRBV2 to TRBJ2-7, with a tentative D call TRBD2 (7 bases). CDR1 is SNHLY, CDR2 FYNNEI, per germline. This CDR3 has 15 amino acids. V lost 1 base and J lost 0, with 10 bases in between. The CDR3 region has the DNA TGTGCCAGCAGTGAAGGGGGGGGCCCCTCCTACGAGCAGTACTTC. Its translation is CASSEGGGPSYEQYF.

This chain uses TRBV7-3 with TRBJ1-1; 10 bases line up with TRBD1. V lost 4 bases, J lost 1 base, and 3 bases stayed unmatched. The CDR3 runs 15 residues. The germline gives CDR1 SGHTA, CDR2 FQGTGA. The CDR3 DNA reads TGTGCCAGCAGCTCCCGGACAGGGGGGAACACTGAAGCTTTCTTT. This codes for CASSSRTGGNTEAFF.

This clone is a singleton in its sample. This sequence joins TRBV12-3 or TRBV12-4 and TRBJ1-1; D gene unclear. Trimming removed 1 base from V and 3 bases from J, with 6 bases in between. The CDR3 covers 13 residues. Written as DNA, the CDR3 is TGTGCCAGCAGTTTAGGGGCCTACACTGAAGCTTTCTTT. Its translation is CASSLGAYTEAFF.

V is TRBV27 and J is TRBJ1-5, with TRBD1 matching over 9 bases. J was trimmed by 7 bases and V by 5 bases; bases with no gene match: 9. The V gene's germline CDR1 is MNHEY and CDR2 SMNVEV (reference sequence). The CDR3 has 15 residues. The CDR3 bases are TGTGCCAGCAGTCTACAGGGGGCGCGGTACCAGCCCCAGCATTTT. Its protein is CASSLQGARYQPQHF.

The chain employs TRBV7-9 and TRBJ2-7; 10 positions match TRBD2. The junction had 2 bases not matched to a gene; V was cut back by 1 base and J by 5 bases. The CDR3 is 14 residues long. CDR1 and CDR2 from the germline V gene are SEHNR and FQNEAQ (reference sequence). The CDR3 spells CASSLGTSGNEQYF. The CDR3 coding sequence is TGTGCCAGCAGCTTAGGGACTAGCGGAAACGAGCAGTACTTC.